The 2 T cell receptor beta chains listed next were all sequenced from one sample in a study of shared clonotypes between healthy human individuals. This table comes from immunoSEQ multiplex PCR, and its TCRdb copy is limited to in-frame clones, with some not included. The sample has about 2.4 million clones, 80% to 95% seen once. Sequencing used naive CD4+ T cells from PBMCs. Subset in this sample: CD45RA+ positively selected. The receptors were gathered from a young man in good health. Some clones in this sample may be carry-over from other donors' samples.

The chain employs TRBV28 and TRBJ2-3; 7 bases agree with TRBD1. Germline-derived CDR1 and CDR2 are MDHEN and SYDVKM. The CDR3 sequence is 13 residues long. V was clipped by 5 bases and J by 7 bases; unmatched bases: 6. The CDR3, as DNA: TGTGCCAGCAGTCACGGGACAGACCATACGCAGTATTTT. It specifies CASSHGTDHTQYF. Combining the CDR3 with reference TRBV28 and TRBJ2-3 gives the whole variable domain DVKVTQSSRYLVKRTGEKVFLECVQDMDHENMFWYRQDPGLGLRLIYFSYDVKMKEKGDIPEGYSVSREKKERFSLILESASTNQTSMYLCASSHGTDHTQYFGPGTRLTVL.

CDR3 loop: CASSSTGGPYEQYF. CDR3 nucleotide sequence: TGTGCCAGCAGCTCAACCGGAGGACCCTACGAGCAGTACTTC. The gene calls are TRBV7-3 and TRBJ2-7; possibly TRBD2 for D (5 bases). Germline lookup yields CDR1 SGHTA and CDR2 FQGTGA. V was clipped by 4 bases and J by 2 bases, with 12 bases between them. This CDR3 has 14 residues.